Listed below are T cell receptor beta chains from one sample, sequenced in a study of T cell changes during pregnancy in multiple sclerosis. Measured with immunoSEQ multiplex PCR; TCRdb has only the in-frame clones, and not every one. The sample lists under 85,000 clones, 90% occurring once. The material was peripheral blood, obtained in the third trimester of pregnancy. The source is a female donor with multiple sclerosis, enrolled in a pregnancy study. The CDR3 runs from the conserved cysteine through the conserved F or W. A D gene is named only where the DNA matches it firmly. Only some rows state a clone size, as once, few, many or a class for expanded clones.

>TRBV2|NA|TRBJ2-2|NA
TGTGCCAGCAGTGGGCAGGGTCTTACCACCGGGGAGCTGTTTTTT
CASSGQGLTTGELFF
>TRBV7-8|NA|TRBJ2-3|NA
TGTGCCAGCAGCTTACGGCCGGAGGCAGATACGCAGTATTTT
CASSLRPEADTQYF
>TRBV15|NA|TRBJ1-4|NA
TGTGCCACCAGCAGAGACAGGCTTAATGAAAAACTGTTTTTT
CATSRDRLNEKLFF
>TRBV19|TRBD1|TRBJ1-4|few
TGTGCCAGTAGTATGAGACAGGGGAATGAAAAACTGTTTTTT
CASSMRQGNEKLFF
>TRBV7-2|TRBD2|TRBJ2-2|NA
TGTGCCAGCAGCTTGGGGAGGGCCAGAAACACCGGGGAGCTGTTTTTT
CASSLGRARNTGELFF
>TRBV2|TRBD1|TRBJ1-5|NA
TGTGCCAGCAGTGCGGACAGGGTGCGGAATCAGCCCCAGCATTTT
CASSADRVRNQPQHF
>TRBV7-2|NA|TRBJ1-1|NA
TGTGCCAGCCACAGGGACCTGAACACTGAAGCTTTCTTT
CASHRDLNTEAFF
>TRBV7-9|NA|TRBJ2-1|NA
TGTGCCAGCAGTCGGGAACCTAACAATGAGCAGTTCTTC
CASSREPNNEQFF
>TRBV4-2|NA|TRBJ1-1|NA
TGTGCCAGCAGCCAAGATATCGGGTGGAACACTGAAGCTTTCTTT
CASSQDIGWNTEAFF
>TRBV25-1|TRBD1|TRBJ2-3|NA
TGTGCCAGCAGGGGTGGGACAGCTGACACAGATACGCAGTATTTT
CASRGGTADTDTQYF
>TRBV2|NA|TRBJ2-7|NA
TGTGCCAGCAAGAGGGAGCGGTACGAGCAGTACTTC
CASKRERYEQYF
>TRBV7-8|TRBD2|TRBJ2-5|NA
TGTGCCAGCAGCTTAGTTACTAGCGGGAGGGAGGAGACCCAGTACTTC
CASSLVTSGREETQYF
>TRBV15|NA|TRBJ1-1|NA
TGTGCCACCAGCAGAGCGGATGGAGGGCTCACTGAAGCTTTCTTT
CATSRADGGLTEAFF
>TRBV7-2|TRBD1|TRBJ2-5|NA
TGTGCCAGCAGCCGTCCGCTAGGGGGCAGAGAGACCCAGTACTTC
CASSRPLGGRETQYF
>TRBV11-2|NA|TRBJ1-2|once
TGTGCCAGCAGCTTAGTACCCAGGGTTGATGGCTACACCTTC
CASSLVPRVDGYTF
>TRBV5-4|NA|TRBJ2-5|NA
TGTGCCAGCAGCGTGGGTGGCGGCCTACCTACACGCCAAGAGACCCAGTACTTC
CASSVGGGLPTRQETQYF